This TCR beta chain came from a study of blood T cell repertoires in COVID-19. TCRdb's table, derived via immunoSEQ multiplex PCR, lists solely in-frame clones and lacks some. The sample has around 420,000 clones; approximately 91% are singletons. Germline V gives CDR1 MNHEY, CDR2 SVGEGT. The CDR3 is 12 residues long. Trimming took off 6 bases at V and 9 bases at J, with 14 bases between the two ends. The clonotype comes from a woman in her 40s with acute COVID-19. Sequenced input: PBMCs or T cells enriched from blood (not recorded which). This chain joins TRBV6-2 or TRBV6-3 and TRBJ1-2; D perhaps matches TRBD1 (5 bases). In DNA form, the CDR3 reads TGTGCCAGCAGCGGGGCATCGTGGAGCTACACCTTC. It encodes CASSGASWSYTF.